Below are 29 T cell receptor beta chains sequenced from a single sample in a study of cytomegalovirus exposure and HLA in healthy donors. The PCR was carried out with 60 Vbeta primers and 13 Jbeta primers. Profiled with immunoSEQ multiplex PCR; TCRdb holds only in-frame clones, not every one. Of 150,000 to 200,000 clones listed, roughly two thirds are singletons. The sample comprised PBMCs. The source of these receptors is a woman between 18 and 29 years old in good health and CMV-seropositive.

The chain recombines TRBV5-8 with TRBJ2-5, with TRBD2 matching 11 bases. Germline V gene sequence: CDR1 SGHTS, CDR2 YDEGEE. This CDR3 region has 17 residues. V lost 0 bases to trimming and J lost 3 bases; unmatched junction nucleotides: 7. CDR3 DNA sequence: TGTGCCAGCAGCTTGGCTCTAACTAGCGGGAGTAAAGAGACCCAGTACTTC. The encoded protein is CASSLALTSGSKETQYF.

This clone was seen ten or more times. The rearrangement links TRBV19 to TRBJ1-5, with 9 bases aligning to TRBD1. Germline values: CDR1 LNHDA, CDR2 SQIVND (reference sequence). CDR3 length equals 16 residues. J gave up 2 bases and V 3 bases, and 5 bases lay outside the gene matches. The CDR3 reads CASSIPGQGGNQPQHF. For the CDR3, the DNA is TGTGCCAGTAGTATCCCGGGACAGGGAGGCAATCAGCCCCAGCATTTT.

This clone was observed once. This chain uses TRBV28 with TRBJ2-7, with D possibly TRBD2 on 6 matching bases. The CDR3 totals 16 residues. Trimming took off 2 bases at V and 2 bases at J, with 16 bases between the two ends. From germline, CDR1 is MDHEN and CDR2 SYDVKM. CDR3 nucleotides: TGTGCCAGCAGTTTAGGTTGGGTGGGAGGAACCTACGAGCAGTACTTC. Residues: CASSLGWVGGTYEQYF.

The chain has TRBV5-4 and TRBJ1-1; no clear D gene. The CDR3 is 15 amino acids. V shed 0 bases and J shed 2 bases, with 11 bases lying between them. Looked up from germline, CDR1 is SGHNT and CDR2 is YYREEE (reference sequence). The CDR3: CASSLALRGNTEAFF. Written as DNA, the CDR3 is TGTGCCAGCAGCTTGGCCCTTAGAGGCAACACTGAAGCTTTCTTT.

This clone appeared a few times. In DNA, the CDR3 is TGTGCCAGCAGTGTAACCGGGGACAGCCTGAACACTGAAGCTTTCTTT. Translating gives CASSVTGDSLNTEAFF. The chain combines TRBV2 with TRBJ1-1; 7 nucleotides align to TRBD1. The CDR3 sequence is 16 residues long. The trim removed 4 bases at V and 0 bases at J, leaving 8 bases unmatched. Germline loops: CDR1 SNHLY, CDR2 FYNNEI.

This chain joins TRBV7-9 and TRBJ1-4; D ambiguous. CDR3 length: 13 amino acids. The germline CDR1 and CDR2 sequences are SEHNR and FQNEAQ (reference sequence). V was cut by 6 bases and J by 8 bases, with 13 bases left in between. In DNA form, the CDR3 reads TGTGCCAGCAGACTAGACATAAACGAAAAACTGTTTTTT. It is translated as CASRLDINEKLFF.

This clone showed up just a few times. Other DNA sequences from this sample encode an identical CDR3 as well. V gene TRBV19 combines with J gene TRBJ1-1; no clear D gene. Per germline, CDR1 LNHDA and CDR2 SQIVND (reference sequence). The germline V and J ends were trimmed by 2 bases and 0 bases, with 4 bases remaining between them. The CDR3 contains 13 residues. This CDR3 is CASSILLNTEAFF. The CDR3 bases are TGTGCCAGTAGTATACTCTTGAACACTGAAGCTTTCTTT.

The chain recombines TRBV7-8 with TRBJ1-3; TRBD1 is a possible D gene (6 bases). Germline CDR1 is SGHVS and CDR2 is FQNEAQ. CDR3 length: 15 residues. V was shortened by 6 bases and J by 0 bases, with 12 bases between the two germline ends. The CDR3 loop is CASRAGGYSGNTIYF. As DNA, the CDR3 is TGTGCCAGCAGGGCGGGGGGCTACTCTGGAAACACCATATATTTT.

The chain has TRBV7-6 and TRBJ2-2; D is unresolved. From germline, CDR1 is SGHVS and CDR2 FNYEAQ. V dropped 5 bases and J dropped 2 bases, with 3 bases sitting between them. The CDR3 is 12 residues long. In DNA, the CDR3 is TGTGCCAGCAGCCTAAACACCGGGGAGCTGTTTTTT. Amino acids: CASSLNTGELFF.

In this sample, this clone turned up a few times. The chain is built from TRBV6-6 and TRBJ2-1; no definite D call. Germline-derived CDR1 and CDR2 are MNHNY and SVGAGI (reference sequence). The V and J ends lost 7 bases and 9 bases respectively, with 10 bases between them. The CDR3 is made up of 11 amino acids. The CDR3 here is CASTGSPEQFF. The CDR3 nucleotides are TGTGCCAGCACAGGTAGTCCTGAGCAGTTCTTC.

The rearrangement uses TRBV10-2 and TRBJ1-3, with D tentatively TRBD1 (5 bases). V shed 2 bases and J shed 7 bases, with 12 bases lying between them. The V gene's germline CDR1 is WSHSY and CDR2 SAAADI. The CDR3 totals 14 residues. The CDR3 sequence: CASSERQGWNTIYF. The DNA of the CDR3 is TGCGCCAGCAGTGAGAGGCAGGGCTGGAACACCATATATTTT.

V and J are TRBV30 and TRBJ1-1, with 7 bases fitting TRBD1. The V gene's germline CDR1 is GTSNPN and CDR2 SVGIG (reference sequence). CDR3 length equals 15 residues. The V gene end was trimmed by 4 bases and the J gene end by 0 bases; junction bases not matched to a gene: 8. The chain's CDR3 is CAWNRQGRMNTEAFF. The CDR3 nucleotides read TGTGCCTGGAATCGACAGGGCCGCATGAACACTGAAGCTTTCTTT.

The CDR3 region is CASSQTVVFSYEQYF. For the CDR3, the DNA is TGCGCCAGCAGCCAAACAGTAGTATTTTCCTACGAGCAGTACTTC. The chain combines TRBV4-1 with TRBJ2-5; D is uncertain. The J call may be wrong; the DNA end is better matched by TRBJ2-7. CDR1 is MGHRA, CDR2 YSYEKL, per germline. The CDR3 sequence is 15 residues long.

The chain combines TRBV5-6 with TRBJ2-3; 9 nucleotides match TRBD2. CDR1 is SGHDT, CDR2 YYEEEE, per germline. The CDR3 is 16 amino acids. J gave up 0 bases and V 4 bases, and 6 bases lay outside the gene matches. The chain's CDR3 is CASSTGTSLSTDTQYF. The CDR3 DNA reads TGTGCCAGCAGCACCGGGACTAGCCTTAGCACAGATACGCAGTATTTT. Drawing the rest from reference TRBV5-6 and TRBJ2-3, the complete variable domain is DAGVTQSPTHLIKTRGQQVTLRCSPKSGHDTVSWYQQALGQGPQFIFQYYEEEERQRGNFPDRFSGHQFPNYSSELNVNALLLGDSALYLCASSTGTSLSTDTQYFGPGTRLTVL.

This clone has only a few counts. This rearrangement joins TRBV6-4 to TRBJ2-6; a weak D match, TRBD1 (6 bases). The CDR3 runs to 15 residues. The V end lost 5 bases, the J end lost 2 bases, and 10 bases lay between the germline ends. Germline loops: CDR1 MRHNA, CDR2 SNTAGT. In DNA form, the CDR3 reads TGTGCCAGCAGTCAACAGGGTACTGGGGCCAACGTCCTGACTTTC. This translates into CASSQQGTGANVLTF.

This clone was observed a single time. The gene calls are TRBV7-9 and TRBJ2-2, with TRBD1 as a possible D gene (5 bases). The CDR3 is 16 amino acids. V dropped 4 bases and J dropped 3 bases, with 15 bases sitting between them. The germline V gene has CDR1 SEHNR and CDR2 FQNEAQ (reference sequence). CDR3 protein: CASSSPGIPDTGELFF. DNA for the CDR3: TGTGCCAGCAGCTCCCCAGGGATTCCGGACACCGGGGAGCTGTTTTTT. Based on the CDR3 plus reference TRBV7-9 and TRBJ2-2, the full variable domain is DTGVSQNPRHKITKRGQNVTFRCDPISEHNRLYWYRQTLGQGPEFLTYFQNEAQLEKSRLLSDRFSAERPKGSFSTLEIQRTEQGDSAMYLCASSSPGIPDTGELFFGEGSRLTVL.

The CDR3 loop reads CASLGQRNEQFF. CDR3 nucleotide sequence: TGTGCCAGCCTGGGACAGAGGAATGAGCAGTTCTTC. The chain uses TRBV27 and TRBJ2-1; 7 positions agree with TRBD1. The CDR3 consists of 12 residues. The J segment lost 7 bases and the V segment lost 8 bases, leaving 5 bases of the junction unmatched. Germline values: CDR1 MNHEY, CDR2 SMNVEV (reference sequence).

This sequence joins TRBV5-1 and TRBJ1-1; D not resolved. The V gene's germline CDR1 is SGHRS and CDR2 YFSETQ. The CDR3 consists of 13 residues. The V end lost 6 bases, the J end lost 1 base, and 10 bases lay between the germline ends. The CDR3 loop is CASTRRENTEAFF. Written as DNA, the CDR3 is TGCGCCAGCACCCGGCGGGAGAACACTGAAGCTTTCTTT.

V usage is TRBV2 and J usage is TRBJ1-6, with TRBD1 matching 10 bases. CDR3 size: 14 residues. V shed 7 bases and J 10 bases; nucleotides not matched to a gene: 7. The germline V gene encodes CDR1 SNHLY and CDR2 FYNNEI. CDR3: CASKGTGDGSPLHF. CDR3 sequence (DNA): TGTGCCAGCAAGGGGACAGGGGATGGGTCACCCCTCCACTTT.

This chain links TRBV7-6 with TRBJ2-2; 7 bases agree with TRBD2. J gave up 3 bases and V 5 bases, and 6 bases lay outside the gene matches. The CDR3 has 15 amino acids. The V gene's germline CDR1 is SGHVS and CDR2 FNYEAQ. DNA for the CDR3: TGTGCCAGCAGCCAAGGGGCGGGGGACACCGGGGAGCTGTTTTTT. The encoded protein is CASSQGAGDTGELFF.

Here the CDR3 reads CASSQFLAGSANTGELFF. The CDR3 DNA is TGCGCCAGCAGCCAATTTCTAGCGGGGTCCGCGAACACCGGGGAGCTGTTTTTT. V gene TRBV4-3 combines with J gene TRBJ2-2, with 9 bases identical to TRBD2. This CDR3 contains 18 residues. The ends lost 2 bases at V and 0 bases at J; junction bases unmatched: 7. Germline values: CDR1 LGHNA, CDR2 YSLEER.

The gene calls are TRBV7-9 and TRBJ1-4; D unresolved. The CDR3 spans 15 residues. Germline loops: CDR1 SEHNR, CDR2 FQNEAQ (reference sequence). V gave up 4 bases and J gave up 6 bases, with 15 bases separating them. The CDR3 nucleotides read TGTGCCAGCAGCTCGCCGTCCCAGGAATATGAAAAACTGTTTTTT. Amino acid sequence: CASSSPSQEYEKLFF. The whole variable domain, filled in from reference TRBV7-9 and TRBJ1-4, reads DTGVSQNPRHKITKRGQNVTFRCDPISEHNRLYWYRQTLGQGPEFLTYFQNEAQLEKSRLLSDRFSAERPKGSFSTLEIQRTEQGDSAMYLCASSSPSQEYEKLFFGSGTQLSVL.

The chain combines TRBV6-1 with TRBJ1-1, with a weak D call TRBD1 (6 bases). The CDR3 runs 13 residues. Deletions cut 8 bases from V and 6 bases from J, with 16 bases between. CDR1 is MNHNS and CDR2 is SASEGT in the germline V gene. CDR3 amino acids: CASLGGGDAEAFF. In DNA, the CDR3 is TGTGCCAGCCTGGGAGGGGGAGATGCTGAAGCTTTCTTT.

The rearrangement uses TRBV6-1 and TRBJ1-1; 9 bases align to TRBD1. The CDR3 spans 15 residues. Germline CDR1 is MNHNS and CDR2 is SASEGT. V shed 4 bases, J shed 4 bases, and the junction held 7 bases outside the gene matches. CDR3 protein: CASSVHRGRGTEAFF. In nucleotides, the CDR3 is TGTGCCAGCAGTGTGCACAGGGGGCGCGGCACTGAAGCTTTCTTT.

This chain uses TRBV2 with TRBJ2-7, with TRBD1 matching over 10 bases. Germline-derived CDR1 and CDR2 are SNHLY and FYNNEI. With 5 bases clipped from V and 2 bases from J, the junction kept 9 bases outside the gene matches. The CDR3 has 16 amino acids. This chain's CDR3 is CASSNFAGQGAYEQYF. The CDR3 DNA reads TGTGCCAGCAGTAACTTCGCAGGACAGGGGGCCTACGAGCAGTACTTC.

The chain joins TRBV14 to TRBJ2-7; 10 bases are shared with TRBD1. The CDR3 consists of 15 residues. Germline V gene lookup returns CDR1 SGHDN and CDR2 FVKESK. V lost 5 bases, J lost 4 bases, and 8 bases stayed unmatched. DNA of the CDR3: TGTGCCAGCAGCAGTTTGGACAGGGGGTCATACGAGCAGTACTTC. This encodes CASSSLDRGSYEQYF.

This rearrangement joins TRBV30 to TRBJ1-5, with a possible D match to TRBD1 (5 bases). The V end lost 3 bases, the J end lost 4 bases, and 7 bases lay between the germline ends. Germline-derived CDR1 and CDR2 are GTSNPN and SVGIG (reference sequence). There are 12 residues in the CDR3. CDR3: CAWSRQNQPQHF. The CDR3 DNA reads TGTGCCTGGAGCAGACAGAATCAGCCCCAGCATTTT.

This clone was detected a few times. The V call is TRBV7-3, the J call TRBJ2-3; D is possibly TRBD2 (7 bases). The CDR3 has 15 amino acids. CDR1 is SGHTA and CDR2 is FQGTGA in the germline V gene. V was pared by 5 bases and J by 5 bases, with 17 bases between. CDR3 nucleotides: TGTGCCAGCAGCCCACGGGGGGCTAGTGAAGATACGCAGTATTTT. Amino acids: CASSPRGASEDTQYF.

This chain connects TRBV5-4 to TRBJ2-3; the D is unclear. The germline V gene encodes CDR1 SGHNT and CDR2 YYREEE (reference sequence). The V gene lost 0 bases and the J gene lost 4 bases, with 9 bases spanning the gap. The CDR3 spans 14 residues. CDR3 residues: CASSLALGADTQYF. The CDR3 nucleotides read TGTGCCAGCAGCTTGGCCTTAGGAGCAGATACGCAGTATTTT.